This TCR beta chain is drawn from a study of T-cell reconstitution after alpha-beta-depleted transplantation in children. General study findings and limits: From newly produced T cells came most of the T-cell counts and diversity one year after transplant.

This clonotype occurred many times. The antigen is unknown. Germline CDR1 and CDR2: SGHAT and FQNNGV. This CDR3 comprises 15 residues. The V and J ends lost 2 bases and 4 bases respectively, with 14 bases between them. A TCRbeta library incorporating unique molecular identifiers was prepared. Using its own MiXCR run on the PCR reads, TCRdb lists one record per CDR3 protein. This repertoire shows about 170,000 distinct CDR3 sequences, roughly 10% found once; its top ten account for around 13%. The clonotype was recovered from a boy aged 2-15 years with acute myeloid leukemia, due to receive a stem cell transplant. The source was PBMCs, collected before TCRalphabeta/CD19-depleted stem cell transplant. The rearrangement joins TRBV11-2 to TRBJ1-1; TRBD1 is a possible D gene (6 bases). The CDR3 DNA reads TGTGCCAGCAGCTTAATTGGGGGCCTTAGCACTGAAGCTTTCTTT. It specifies CASSLIGGLSTEAFF.